This T cell receptor (beta chain) originates from a study of blood T cell repertoires in COVID-19. Overall study: Both acute and convalescent COVID-19 samples were obtained from the United States, Italy and Spain. PBMCs, B-cell-depleted T cells, or T cells were the source of the cDNA or gDNA that made up the material.

Original methodology: The authors estimated nucleated cell counts from reference gene primer amplification. TCRdb's copy holds only in-frame clones and misses some; the assay was immunoSEQ multiplex PCR. The V and J calls and clone size come from that table; D and trimming were worked out from the DNA. This sample has about 130,000 clones, with around 87% found just once. CDR3 size: 15 residues. Per the germline V gene, CDR1 is SEHNR and CDR2 is FQNEAQ (reference sequence). V lost 2 bases and J lost 4, with 13 bases in between. The rearrangement joins TRBV7-9 to TRBJ2-3, with a weak D call TRBD2 (5 bases). The sequencing sample was made of peripheral blood. The TCR was taken from a woman in her fifties or sixties with acute or convalescent COVID-19. CDR3 nucleotides: TGTGCCAGCAGCTTATGGGTTTCGGGATCAGATACGCAGTATTTT. Amino acid sequence: CASSLWVSGSDTQYF.